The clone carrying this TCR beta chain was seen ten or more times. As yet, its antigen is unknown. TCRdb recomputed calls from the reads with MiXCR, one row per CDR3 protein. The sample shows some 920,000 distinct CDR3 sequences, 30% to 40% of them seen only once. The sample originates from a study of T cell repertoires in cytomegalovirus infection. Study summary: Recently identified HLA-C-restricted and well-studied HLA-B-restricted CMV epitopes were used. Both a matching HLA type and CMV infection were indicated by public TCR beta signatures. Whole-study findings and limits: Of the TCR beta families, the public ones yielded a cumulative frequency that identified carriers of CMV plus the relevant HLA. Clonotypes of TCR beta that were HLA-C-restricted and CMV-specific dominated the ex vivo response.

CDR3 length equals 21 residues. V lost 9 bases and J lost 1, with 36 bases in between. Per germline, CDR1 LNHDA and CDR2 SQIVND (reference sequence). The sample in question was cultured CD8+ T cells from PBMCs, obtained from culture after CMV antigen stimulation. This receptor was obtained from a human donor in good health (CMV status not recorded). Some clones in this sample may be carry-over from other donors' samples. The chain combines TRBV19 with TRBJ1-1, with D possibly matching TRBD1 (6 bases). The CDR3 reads CASPPRDTSQISVGKNTEAFF. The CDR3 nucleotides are TGTGCCAGCCCACCCCGGGACACGTCGCAAATATCAGTTGGGAAGAACACTGAAGCTTTCTTT.